This T cell receptor (beta chain) was sequenced during a study of T cell responses to AZD1222 COVID-19 vaccine. Overall study context: Both about-4-week and about-12-week second-dose recipients were combined. Study-wide points: Females outnumbered males among donors, who were mostly white British; clonal diversity was possibly underestimated. Two AZD1222 administrations were followed by greater Spike-specific TCR breadth and depth. Distributed over spike, vaccine-associated CD4 TCRs predominated at 160-218 and 743-854.

V lost 4 bases to trimming and J lost 0 bases; unmatched junction nucleotides: 6. There are 16 residues in the CDR3. Germline-derived CDR1 and CDR2 are SGDLS and YYNGEE. A note on this clone: Its antigen is still unknown.

TCRdb's copy holds only in-frame clones and misses some; the assay was immunoSEQ multiplex PCR. There are about 120,000 clones in the sample; around 89% occur only once, and under 4% lies in the top ten. This chain links TRBV9 with TRBJ2-3; TRBD2 agrees at 9 bases. The TCR was taken from an adult in good health. The specimen comprised peripheral blood, sampled on day 0 of AZD1222 vaccination. CDR3 bases: TGTGCCAGCAGCAGTAGCGGGGGCCGCAGCACAGATACGCAGTATTTT. Translating it yields CASSSSGGRSTDTQYF.